The clone carrying this T cell receptor beta chain turned up a few times. The antigen is undetermined. The data are from a study of blood T cells in healthy people across ages. Study-wide results and limits: Considered underestimates were the diversity estimates obtained from one million T cells.

Together with a sample-barcoded 5' primer, a J-beta primer mix was included in a second PCR lasting about 7 to 12 cycles. A minimum of 2.5 million CDR3-containing paired-end reads was obtained for each sample. TCRdb reprocessed the 5' RACE reads via MiXCR and lists one record per CDR3 protein. This sample yields hundreds of thousands of distinct CDR3 sequences, of which more than 25% are seen a single time; 3% belongs to the top ten. In each sample, at least 6.5 million PBMCs were isolated. The V and J ends lost 2 bases and 4 bases respectively, with 8 bases between them. The CDR3 is made up of 14 amino acids. Germline assignment: CDR1 MNHEY and CDR2 SVGAGI. Separately, the same data were catalogued under a study of T cells of mothers and their children.

Sequenced: blood. This chain joins TRBV6-5 and TRBJ2-2, with no clear D. This TCR was recovered from a boy between 10 and 17 years old in good health. Written as DNA, the CDR3 is TGTGCCAGCAGTTACGGGCGAGGCACCGGGGAGCTGTTTTTT. Its translation: CASSYGRGTGELFF.